This TCR beta chain was documented in a study of T cells in localized non-small cell lung cancer (TCRdb year 2020). A note on the overall study: The study analyzed T cell repertoires of a few hundred early-stage NSCLC patients, comparing tumors and uninvolved tumor-adjacent lungs. The cohort comprised under 250 treatment-naïve NSCLC patients with resected, localized lung tumors. The mean age of the NSCLC patients was under 70 years, with fewer than 150 men and 95 to 110 women. Paper-wide results and their limitations: A median of around 62 of the top 100 tumor clones turned up in the paired uninvolved adjacent lung, and under 30 of those clones also ranked among the top 100 of that same adjacent lung. The highest T cell clonality was observed in uninvolved tumor-adjacent lung, where clonality exceeded that of tumor, suggesting that antigenic responses were more focused in uninvolved tumor-adjacent lung. Because multi-region tumor sequencing was not done, intratumor heterogeneity could not be ruled out. Longer overall survival was associated with higher blood T cell density, whereas shorter survival was associated with higher adjacent-lung clonality. Because the study design was exploratory, TCR variables were selected using unadjusted p-values without false-discovery rate correction.

The immunoSEQ Assay was used to sequence TCR beta CDR3 regions from DNA. The authors' analysis ran thus. T cell density was computed as TCR beta template counts normalized to usable DNA estimated by amplifying housekeeping genes. The preseqR package was used to estimate richness by extrapolating to 400,000 templates for PBMC samples and to 120,000 templates for tissue samples. Clonality was taken to be one minus Pielou's evenness. To identify tissue-enriched TCRs, differential abundance testing was run on productive amino-acid clonotypes with a minimum total count of 5 and an alpha of 0.1. The Jaccard Index and the Morisita Overlap Index were used to measure how much the repertoires overlapped between compartments. GLIPH grouped TCR beta CDR3s together with public tetramer-defined viral CDR3s, and a viral motif had to include at least three viral sequences and also show V-gene enrichment. TCRdb's version of the immuneACCESS table is confined to in-frame rearrangements and falls short of the full clone set. An unresolved V gene accounts for under half of the shortfall where checked; the remainder is of unknown origin. The V and J calls and clone size were taken over from that table, and D and trimming were inferred from the DNA. This sample comprises 25,000 to 35,000 clones, about 90% of them detected only once. The top ten hold about 4% of the sample.

V drops 1 base and J drops 6 bases, leaving 10 bases in between. Its CDR3 holds 14 amino acids, cysteine through phenylalanine. The entry retains the CDR3 DNA only, 42 bases that are in frame from base 1. The germline V gene yields KGHSH for CDR1 and LQKENI for CDR2. As concerns this clone: No antigen is known for it. Base qualities are not at hand, and no much larger clone is one base apart.

At diagnosis, tumor, uninvolved tumor-adjacent lung and peripheral blood were collected and then preserved as a mix of FFPE and fresh-frozen material. For TCR repertoire profiling, blood samples were analyzed as peripheral blood mononuclear cells. The sample in question was peripheral blood mononuclear cells, obtained before any cancer treatment. The origin of this receptor is a woman aged 35-75 years with stage III lung adenocarcinoma. The rearrangement combines TRBV18 with TRBJ2-1; the D gene assignment is perhaps TRBD1 or TRBD2, with each matching 5 bases. CDR3 protein: CASSPRGRGNEQFF. The base sequence is TGTGCCAGCTCACCACGGGGACGAGGCAATGAGCAGTTCTTC.